A selection of T cell receptor beta chains follows, all from one sample in a study of CD8+ T cells in alopecia areata. Measured with immunoSEQ multiplex PCR; TCRdb has only the in-frame clones, and not every one. The sample consists of 100,000 to 150,000 clones, over 50% of them appearing once. Material: CD4+ T cells sorted from blood, obtained at week 0. These receptors were obtained from a human donor with alopecia areata. CDR3s include the opening cysteine and the closing phenylalanine or tryptophan. Each record gives: V gene, J gene, CDR3 length, clone size, D gene, CDR3 DNA, CDR3 protein. The D gene is left open where the match is weak. Clone size appears in some rows only: once, few, many, or a class for an expanded clone.

V: TRBV9
J: TRBJ2-1
length: 13
size: few
D: .
DNA: TGTGCCAGCAGCCCGACAGCCTACAATGAGCAGTTCTTC
CDR3: CASSPTAYNEQFF

V: TRBV5-1
J: TRBJ2-5
length: 11
size: .
D: .
DNA: TGCGCCAGCAGCCGAGAAGAGACCCAGTACTTC
CDR3: CASSREETQYF

V: TRBV27
J: TRBJ2-1
length: 10
size: .
D: .
DNA: TGTGCCAGCAGCCACAATGAGCAGTTCTTC
CDR3: CASSHNEQFF

V: TRBV5-1
J: TRBJ2-7
length: 15
size: once
D: .
DNA: TGCGCCAGCAGCCCGGGGGCGGCGGACTCCTACGAGCAGTACTTC
CDR3: CASSPGAADSYEQYF

V: TRBV4-2
J: TRBJ2-7
length: 19
size: .
D: TRBD2
DNA: TGTGCCAGCAGCCAAGATAATGTAGGGTCTAGCGGGGGGGTGAACGAGCAGTACTTC
CDR3: CASSQDNVGSSGGVNEQYF

V: TRBV6-6
J: TRBJ2-2
length: 15
size: .
D: TRBD1
DNA: TGTGCCAGCAGCTGGGGACAGGGGAGGGCCGGGGAGCTGTTTTTT
CDR3: CASSWGQGRAGELFF

V: TRBV5-1
J: TRBJ1-4
length: 15
size: few
D: .
DNA: TGCGCCAGCAGCTTGGAGCGGAGTGGACGTGAAAAACTGTTTTTT
CDR3: CASSLERSGREKLFF

V: TRBV5-1
J: TRBJ2-2
length: 16
size: .
D: .
DNA: TGCGCCAGCAGCCGTCTAGCGCCCTCTCTCCCCGGGGAGCTGTTTTTT
CDR3: CASSRLAPSLPGELFF

V: TRBV7-2
J: TRBJ2-5
length: 14
size: .
D: TRBD2
DNA: TGTGCCAGCAGCTTCACCGGGACTAAAGAGACCCAGTACTTC
CDR3: CASSFTGTKETQYF

V: TRBV29-1
J: TRBJ2-3
length: 13
size: few
D: .
DNA: TGCAGCGGGGGCAGGGGGACTTCAGATACGCAGTATTTT
CDR3: CSGGRGTSDTQYF

V: TRBV27
J: TRBJ2-5
length: 14
size: .
D: TRBD1
DNA: TGTGCCAGCAGGCGGGGACAGGGTCAAGAGACCCAGTACTTC
CDR3: CASRRGQGQETQYF

V: TRBV27
J: TRBJ2-3
length: 15
size: .
D: .
DNA: TGTGCCAGCAGTTCGCCCCCGCTGAGCACAGATACGCAGTATTTT
CDR3: CASSSPPLSTDTQYF

V: TRBV30
J: TRBJ2-7
length: 11
size: once
D: .
DNA: TGTGCCTACTACAGGGTGGGCGAGCAGTACTTC
CDR3: CAYYRVGEQYF

V: TRBV28
J: TRBJ2-2
length: 15
size: .
D: .
DNA: TGTGCCAGCAGTTCCTTAGCGACACGCACCGGGGAGCTGTTTTTT
CDR3: CASSSLATRTGELFF

V: TRBV5-4
J: TRBJ2-5
length: 15
size: .
D: .
DNA: TGTGCCAGCAGCTTGGCGGGTGGGGGCAGTGAGACCCAGTACTTC
CDR3: CASSLAGGGSETQYF

V: TRBV9
J: TRBJ1-1
length: 12
size: .
D: .
DNA: TGTGCCAGCAGCGTGGTGGACACTGAAGCTTTCTTT
CDR3: CASSVVDTEAFF

V: TRBV7-2
J: TRBJ2-7
length: 13
size: .
D: .
DNA: TGTGCCAGCAGCACAAACGGTCCCTACGAGCAGTACTTC
CDR3: CASSTNGPYEQYF

V: TRBV4-2
J: TRBJ2-4
length: 21
size: .
D: TRBD2
DNA: TGTGCCAGCAGCCGCCCGGTTACAGGAGCGGGGGGACCGCTAGCCAAAAACATTCAGTACTTC
CDR3: CASSRPVTGAGGPLAKNIQYF

V: TRBV2
J: TRBJ2-5
length: 13
size: .
D: .
DNA: TGTGCCAGTGGTGTAGCGGTACAAGAGACCCAGTACTTC
CDR3: CASGVAVQETQYF

V: TRBV18
J: TRBJ2-5
length: 13
size: .
D: .
DNA: TGTGCCAGCTCACCTTCAAATCGGGAGACCCAGTACTTC
CDR3: CASSPSNRETQYF

V: TRBV6-7
J: TRBJ2-5
length: 12
size: .
D: .
DNA: TGTGCCAGAACGTCAGGGGCGAAGACCCAGTACTTC
CDR3: CARTSGAKTQYF

V: TRBV27
J: TRBJ1-1
length: 14
size: .
D: .
DNA: TGTGCCAGCAGCTCCCGGGACGGGAACACTGAAGCTTTCTTT
CDR3: CASSSRDGNTEAFF

V: TRBV5-4
J: TRBJ1-1
length: 17
size: .
D: .
DNA: TGTGCCAGCAGCTTGGGAAGGTTCGGGGCCCGGAACACTGAAGCTTTCTTT
CDR3: CASSLGRFGARNTEAFF

V: TRBV28
J: TRBJ1-2
length: 12
size: .
D: .
DNA: TGTGCCAGCAGTTTAAACCGCTATGGCTACACCTTC
CDR3: CASSLNRYGYTF

V: TRBV5-1
J: TRBJ1-1
length: 14
size: .
D: .
DNA: TGCGCCAGCAGCACCGGGACCGTTGGCACTGAAGCTTTCTTT
CDR3: CASSTGTVGTEAFF

V: TRBV5-4
J: TRBJ2-3
length: 17
size: .
D: TRBD1
DNA: TGTGCCAGCAGCTCGGTTGGGGCTCGACAGGGTGGAGATACGCAGTATTTT
CDR3: CASSSVGARQGGDTQYF

V: TRBV6-5
J: TRBJ2-3
length: 14
size: .
D: TRBD2
DNA: TGTGCCAGCGGCCGGGACTACAGCACAGATACGCAGTATTTT
CDR3: CASGRDYSTDTQYF

V: TRBV7-3
J: TRBJ2-3
length: 13
size: .
D: .
DNA: TGTGCCAGCAGCTTAGAATGGAGAGATACGCAGTATTTT
CDR3: CASSLEWRDTQYF

V: TRBV5-1
J: TRBJ1-2
length: 13
size: .
D: .
DNA: TGCGCCAGCGGAGCGGGGCAGGGAGATGGCTACACCTTC
CDR3: CASGAGQGDGYTF

V: TRBV5-6
J: TRBJ2-4
length: 12
size: .
D: .
DNA: TGTGCCAGCAGCTCGAGGGACGACATTCAGTACTTC
CDR3: CASSSRDDIQYF

V: TRBV6-5
J: TRBJ1-6
length: 15
size: .
D: .
DNA: TGTGCCAGCAGTTACTCCGGGACCGCCTTGGAGACCCTCCACTTT
CDR3: CASSYSGTALETLHF

V: TRBV7-2
J: TRBJ2-3
length: 17
size: .
D: TRBD2
DNA: TGTGCCAGCAGCCAACCAATTAGCGGGGTTCTCACAGATACGCAGTATTTT
CDR3: CASSQPISGVLTDTQYF

V: TRBV7-6
J: TRBJ2-2
length: 14
size: .
D: .
DNA: TGTGCCAGCAGCTTTGAGCGTGGCACCGGGGAGCTGTTTTTT
CDR3: CASSFERGTGELFF

V: TRBV9
J: TRBJ1-2
length: 14
size: .
D: TRBD1
DNA: TGTGCCAGCAGCGTGGGGACAGCTAACTATGGCTACACCTTC
CDR3: CASSVGTANYGYTF

V: TRBV5-1
J: TRBJ2-5
length: 14
size: .
D: .
DNA: TGCGCCAGCAGCTTCGGGGGCGAGGGAGAGACCCAGTACTTC
CDR3: CASSFGGEGETQYF

V: TRBV5-4
J: TRBJ2-2
length: 16
size: .
D: .
DNA: TGTGCCAGCAGCTTGGAGTTCGGGGGAAACACCGGGGAGCTGTTTTTT
CDR3: CASSLEFGGNTGELFF

V: TRBV2
J: TRBJ2-1
length: 14
size: .
D: .
DNA: TGTGCCAGCGAGAGGGAACCCGAATACAATGAGCAGTTCTTC
CDR3: CASEREPEYNEQFF

V: TRBV5-1
J: TRBJ2-3
length: 15
size: few
D: TRBD2
DNA: TGCGCCAGCAGCTTCAGGACTAGCGGTGCAGATACGCAGTATTTT
CDR3: CASSFRTSGADTQYF

V: TRBV5-1
J: TRBJ2-7
length: 13
size: .
D: .
DNA: TGCGCCAGCAGCTTGGAAGCGGCCTACGAGCAGTACTTC
CDR3: CASSLEAAYEQYF

V: TRBV7-9
J: TRBJ1-2
length: 14
size: once
D: .
DNA: TGTGCCAGCAGCTTTGCCAGGGGCAGCTATGGCTACACCTTC
CDR3: CASSFARGSYGYTF

V: TRBV18
J: TRBJ2-7
length: 14
size: few
D: .
DNA: TGTGCCAGCTCACCATTGAAGGGCCCGGGCGAGCAGTACTTC
CDR3: CASSPLKGPGEQYF

V: TRBV25-1
J: TRBJ2-5
length: 17
size: .
D: TRBD2
DNA: TGTGCCAGCACCCCACGGTCGGGACTAAGGGATGGGGAGACCCAGTACTTC
CDR3: CASTPRSGLRDGETQYF

V: TRBV28
J: TRBJ2-7
length: 12
size: .
D: .
DNA: TGTGCCAGCTACCCCTCCGGAGGCGAGCAGTACTTC
CDR3: CASYPSGGEQYF

V: TRBV15
J: TRBJ1-5
length: 15
size: .
D: .
DNA: TGTGCCACCAGCAGAGAGGCAGGGGCAGGTCAGCCCCAGCATTTT
CDR3: CATSREAGAGQPQHF

V: TRBV11-2
J: TRBJ1-1
length: 13
size: .
D: .
DNA: TGTGCCAGCAGCTTAGAGGGTGGAGGTGAAGCTTTCTTT
CDR3: CASSLEGGGEAFF